One sample yielded the 10 T cell receptor beta chains listed below, sequenced in a study of blood T cell repertoires in COVID-19. Sequenced by immunoSEQ multiplex PCR; TCRdb stores in-frame clones only, minus some. The sample has 300,000 to 400,000 clones, around 89% seen once. Sequencing was carried out using peripheral blood. Source of these receptors: a woman in her 30s with COVID-19, enrolled during active disease.

The sample holds one count of this clone. The chain joins TRBV12-3 or TRBV12-4 to TRBJ2-3; D perhaps matches TRBD2 (5 bases). The CDR3 is 13 amino acids. V was shortened by 5 bases and J by 5 bases, with 11 bases between the two germline ends. CDR3 bases: TGTGCCAGCAGTCCCCACGGGAAAGATACGCAGTATTTT. It codes for CASSPHGKDTQYF.

V is TRBV7-2 and J is TRBJ2-3; 10 positions agree with TRBD2. This CDR3 is built from 14 residues. Germline lookup yields CDR1 SGHTA and CDR2 FQGNSA. The J segment lost 4 bases and the V segment lost 3 bases, leaving 1 base of the junction unmatched. In nucleotides, the CDR3 is TGTGCCAGCAGCTTGCTAGCGGGGGCAGATACGCAGTATTTT. This codes for CASSLLAGADTQYF.

This chain connects TRBV27 to TRBJ2-1; 10 bases fit TRBD2. J lost 3 bases, V lost 0 bases, and 5 bases had no gene match. Germline-derived CDR1 and CDR2 are MNHEY and SMNVEV (reference sequence). This CDR3 region has 17 residues. The CDR3 DNA is TGTGCCAGCAGTTTATCTTGGACTAGCGGTGGCTACAATGAGCAGTTCTTC. It encodes CASSLSWTSGGYNEQFF.

This clone was observed a handful of times. The chain has TRBV7-9 and TRBJ2-1, with D possibly TRBD2 on 6 matching bases. The V end lost 5 bases, the J end lost 3 bases, and 14 bases lay between the germline ends. Germline CDR1 is SEHNR and CDR2 is FQNEAQ (reference sequence). This CDR3 contains 15 residues. CDR3: CASSRRDSFYNEQFF. The CDR3 DNA sequence: TGTGCCAGCAGCCGTCGGGACTCCTTCTACAATGAGCAGTTCTTC.

This clone was observed once. The CDR3: CASSSWRGAQETQYF. In DNA form, the CDR3 reads TGTGCCAGTAGCTCCTGGCGGGGGGCTCAAGAGACCCAGTACTTC. V and J are TRBV19 and TRBJ2-5; 8 bases agree with TRBD2. The CDR3 extends over 15 amino acids. Germline values: CDR1 LNHDA, CDR2 SQIVND (reference sequence). V lost 6 bases to trimming and J lost 2 bases; unmatched junction nucleotides: 8.

The CDR3 sequence: CASSYSLTSGTYEQYF. CDR3 nucleotide sequence: TGTGCCAGCAGTTACTCGTTAACTAGCGGGACCTACGAGCAGTACTTC. The chain employs TRBV6-5 and TRBJ2-7; TRBD2 matches 10 bases. V gave up 0 bases and J gave up 2 bases; unmatched junction bases: 4. The CDR3 is 16 residues long. The germline V gene encodes CDR1 MNHEY and CDR2 SVGAGI.

This chain joins TRBV24-1 and TRBJ1-2, with 7 bases lining up with TRBD1. CDR3 length: 17 amino acids. Germline V CDR1 and CDR2: KGHDR, SFDVKD. The trim removed 5 bases at V and 3 bases at J, leaving 14 bases unmatched. CDR3: CATSGRQGDTTDYGYTF. The DNA of the CDR3 is TGTGCCACCAGTGGGAGACAGGGAGACACTACGGACTATGGCTACACCTTC.

This CDR3 is CAISDPRGGSSYEQYF. CDR3 nucleotides: TGTGCCATCAGTGACCCGCGGGGGGGCAGTTCCTACGAGCAGTACTTC. The gene calls are TRBV10-3 and TRBJ2-7, with 9 bases lining up with TRBD2. With 3 bases clipped from V and 1 base from J, the junction kept 7 bases outside the gene matches. Germline V lookup: CDR1 ENHRY, CDR2 SYGVKD. The CDR3 consists of 16 residues.

This clone was picked up one time. The chain couples TRBV4-3 to TRBJ2-3; D is ambiguous. Germline-derived CDR1 and CDR2 are LGHNA and YSLEER. The CDR3 runs to 14 residues. V was shortened by 0 bases and J by 1 base, with 5 bases between the two germline ends. CDR3 sequence (DNA): TGCGCCAGCAGCCAAGATACAGGCACAGATACGCAGTATTTT. It yields the protein CASSQDTGTDTQYF.

This chain links TRBV10-3 with TRBJ2-5; D is unresolved. This CDR3 is 14 amino acids long. Germline V CDR1 and CDR2: ENHRY, SYGVKD. V lost 4 bases, J lost 0 bases, and 9 bases lay in between. This chain's CDR3 is CAISVHPDQETQYF. DNA of the CDR3: TGTGCCATCAGTGTTCATCCGGACCAAGAGACCCAGTACTTC.